The T cell receptor beta chain described here comes from a study of CD8 T cells in ankylosing spondylitis (TCRdb year 2017). About the investigation overall: The study set out to find disease-linked TCR variants by profiling T cell receptor beta repertoires in ankylosing spondylitis patients and healthy donors. Peripheral blood was sampled, and synovial fluid was additionally collected from ankylosing spondylitis patients. In total, the full study cohort was made up of roughly 110 healthy donors and approximately 27 ankylosing spondylitis patients. Overall study results and their limits: According to the report, matched synovial fluid samples from ankylosing spondylitis patients were significantly enriched for the disease-linked clones. Some motif variants had previously been reported in the synovial fluid and blood of reactive arthritis patients, which suggests shared mechanisms of disease initiation. A CD8+ phenotype was shown by the disease-linked clones, which were found at relatively low frequencies in peripheral blood. A TCR beta motif of seven or eight highly homologous amino acid variants appeared characteristic of blood from ankylosing spondylitis patients.

This clonotype was seen only a few times. Which antigen it targets is not known. Per-base qualities were not stored, and no clone one base away is much larger. The CDR3 sequence holds 14 residues, the cysteine and phenylalanine included. The CDR3 DNA has 42 bases and is translated from base 1. V is trimmed back by 7 bases and J by 2 bases, and the junction contains 1 base that no gene match accounts for. Instrument on record: Illumina HiSeq 2500. Quantitative 5'-RACE with molecular barcodes was the method used to prepare the TCR beta libraries. The paper's data handling went like this. A new computational method based on a probabilistic model of VDJ rearrangement was used to identify disease-linked TCR variants. The public reads were reprocessed in TCRdb via fastp at Q25 and MiXCR, keeping in-frame beta chains. Rows with a matching CDR3 protein are joined into one entry that keeps the most common DNA and genes. These V and J calls derive from TCRdb rather than the authors' analysis. The table for this sample lists around 150,000 distinct CDR3 sequences; around two fifths of them were counted only once. Roughly 15% of the sample rests with the top ten.

Synovial fluid samples were matched to blood samples from the same ankylosing spondylitis patients. The sequence came from a male donor with ankylosing spondylitis. The V and J genes are TRBV12-3 or TRBV12-4 and TRBJ2-1, with 11 middle bases fitting TRBD2. The sequenced material came from synovial fluid, either unsorted or a sorted T cell fraction (not recorded which). Here is the DNA: TGTGCCAGCAATAGCGGGAGGGCCTACAATGAGCAGTTCTTC. It is translated as CASNSGRAYNEQFF.